This entry is about one T cell receptor beta chain. In the original workflow: By means of reference gene primer amplification, nucleated cell counts were estimated. Only in-frame clones appear in the TCRdb table, and some are missing; sequencing was by immunoSEQ multiplex PCR. Clone size and V and J calls were adopted from that table, with D and trimming inferred from the DNA. The sample gives 65,000 to 90,000 clones, about 86% of which show up once; around 28% is in the top ten. These data originate in a study of blood T cell repertoires in COVID-19. CDR1 is SGHKS, CDR2 YYEKEE, per germline (reference sequence). This CDR3 is 14 amino acids long. V dropped 2 bases and J dropped 8; count of bases not matched to a gene: 10.

V and J are TRBV5-5 and TRBJ2-7; 7 positions agree with TRBD1. This sequence originates from a human donor in a cohort sampled during active COVID-19. The sample taken for sequencing was peripheral blood. CDR3: CASSLATGTAKQYF. For the CDR3, the DNA is TGTGCCAGCAGCTTAGCCACCGGGACAGCGAAGCAGTACTTC.